These 2 T cell receptor beta chains were sequenced from one sample in a study of technical replicates of blood from several donors. Clones were sequenced by immunoSEQ multiplex PCR, and TCRdb holds only the in-frame ones, with some missing. This table holds tens of thousands of clones, less than 95% found once. Source material: PBMCs. Receptor source: a human donor in good health. Some clones in this sample may be carry-over from other donors' samples.

The rearrangement uses TRBV5-1 and TRBJ2-2, with D unclear. Trimming took 4 bases from V and 4 from J, leaving 8 bases between them. Germline V gives CDR1 SGHRS, CDR2 YFSETQ. This CDR3 contains 13 residues. In DNA form, the CDR3 reads TGCGCCAGCAGCGGCAGGATCACCGGGGAGCTGTTTTTT. Translating it yields CASSGRITGELFF. Complete variable domain (other parts from reference TRBV5-1 and TRBJ2-2): KAGVTQTPRYLIKTRGQQVTLSCSPISGHRSVSWYQQTPGQGLQFLFEYFSETQRNKGNFPGRFSGRQFSNSRSEMNVSTLELGDSALYLCASSGRITGELFFGEGSRLTVL.

The chain carries TRBV5-4 and TRBJ1-3; 7 nucleotides match TRBD1. This CDR3 region has 16 residues. Germline values: CDR1 SGHNT, CDR2 YYREEE (reference sequence). Unmatched junction bases numbered 9, after V lost 4 bases and J lost 2 bases. The CDR3 loop is CASSGATGQAGNTIYF. CDR3 sequence (DNA): TGTGCCAGCAGCGGCGCAACAGGACAGGCTGGAAACACCATATATTTT.